One sample yielded the 30 T cell receptor beta chains listed below, sequenced in a study of blood T cells in healthy people across ages. The second PCR ran 7 to 11 cycles with a sample-barcoded 5' primer and J-beta primers. MiXCR, applied by TCRdb to the 5' RACE reads, yields one record per CDR3 protein. The repertoire includes roughly 1,800,000 distinct CDR3 sequences, around 50% of them detected once, and over 2% sits in the top ten. The sample taken for sequencing was blood. The receptors were sampled from a woman between 40 and 50 years old in good health.

This rearrangement joins TRBV4-2 to TRBJ2-1, with TRBD2 matching over 10 bases. J lost 8 bases, V lost 1 base, and 11 bases had no gene match. CDR1 is LGHNA and CDR2 is YNFKEQ in the germline V gene. The CDR3 runs 17 residues. This CDR3 is CASSQGGAGGLLDEQFF. The CDR3 DNA follows: TGTGCCAGCAGCCAAGGGGGAGCGGGGGGGCTCTTGGATGAGCAGTTCTTC.

The chain recombines TRBV12-3 or TRBV12-4 with TRBJ2-7, with D perhaps being TRBD1 or TRBD2 (6 bases each). V was trimmed by 5 bases and J by 7 bases, leaving 21 bases between them. This CDR3 region has 15 residues. CDR3 DNA sequence: TGTGCCAGCAGTCCATCGTTAGGGGGGCGTAGAGAGCAGTACTTC. Protein product: CASSPSLGGRREQYF.

V usage is TRBV2 and J usage is TRBJ1-2; TRBD1 might be the D (5 bases). V lost 6 bases to trimming and J lost 3 bases, with 11 bases between them. CDR3 length: 13 residues. Germline V CDR1 and CDR2: SNHLY, FYNNEI. CDR3 loop: CASRGEFDYGYTF. CDR3 nucleotides: TGTGCCAGCAGGGGGGAATTTGACTATGGCTACACCTTC.

The CDR3 sequence is CASNPTGWSNQPQHF. The CDR3 DNA reads TGTGCCAGCAATCCGACAGGTTGGAGCAATCAGCCCCAGCATTTT. The rearrangement uses TRBV6-2 or TRBV6-3 and TRBJ1-5, with D possibly TRBD1 on 6 matching bases. Germline V lookup: CDR1 MNHEY, CDR2 SVGEGT. The V end lost 7 bases, the J end lost 1 base, and 14 bases lay between the germline ends. The CDR3 spans 15 residues.

This clonotype was seen only a few times. The chain employs TRBV7-9 and TRBJ2-3; 9 bases are shared with TRBD1. There are 15 residues in the CDR3. Unmatched junction bases numbered 10, after V lost 8 bases and J lost 4 bases. CDR1 SEHNR and CDR2 FQNEAQ come from the germline V gene (reference sequence). The CDR3 DNA is TGTGCCAGCTCCGGGACAGGGACGGTTGCAGATACGCAGTATTTT. Residues: CASSGTGTVADTQYF.

About this clonotype itself: A much larger clone is a single base away; this may be a read error. This chain joins TRBV28 and TRBJ2-5; unclear D gene. The germline gives CDR1 MDHEN, CDR2 SYDVKM. Trimming pared 4 bases from V and 2 bases from J, leaving 14 bases between. The CDR3 spans 15 residues. The CDR3 protein is CASSSPVGGQETQYF. In nucleotides, the CDR3 is TGTGCCAGCAGTTCACCGGTAGGCGGTCAAGAGACCCAGTACTTC. Filled out from reference TRBV28 and TRBJ2-5, the complete variable domain reads DVKVTQSSRYLVKRTGEKVFLECVQDMDHENMFWYRQDPGLGLRLIYFSYDVKMKEKGDIPEGYSVSREKKERFSLILESASTNQTSMYLCASSSPVGGQETQYFGPGTRLLVL.

The gene calls are TRBV7-9 and TRBJ2-7; TRBD1 aligns across 9 bases. CDR1 is SEHNR and CDR2 is FQNEAQ in the germline V gene (reference sequence). CDR3 size: 15 residues. Trimming at V came to 6 bases and at J to 7 bases, leaving 13 bases not matched to a gene. CDR3 DNA: TGTGCCAGCAGTTTTAGACAGGGGGGCAACAATGAGCAGTACTTC. Its protein is CASSFRQGGNNEQYF.

The chain employs TRBV3-1 and TRBJ2-2; the D is unclear. The germline V gene encodes CDR1 LGHDT and CDR2 YNNKEL (reference sequence). Between the trimmed V and J ends, which lost 10 bases and 7 bases, there was a span of 7 bases. The CDR3 loop spans 10 amino acids. The CDR3 loop is CATNCGELFF. CDR3 bases: TGTGCCACCAACTGCGGGGAGCTGTTTTTT.

The V gene is TRBV6-2 or TRBV6-3, the J gene TRBJ1-2; no reliable D call. This CDR3 has 11 residues. Trimming left V 9 bases short and J 3 bases short, with 8 bases between. Germline V gene data show CDR1 as MNHEY and CDR2 as SVGEGT. CDR3 sequence reads: CASFGDYGYTF. CDR3 bases: TGTGCCAGTTTCGGGGACTATGGCTACACCTTC.

V is TRBV20-1 and J is TRBJ1-2; D possibly corresponds to TRBD1 (5 bases). The CDR3 is 13 amino acids. Per germline, CDR1 DFQATT and CDR2 SNEGSKA (reference sequence). Trimming pared 5 bases from V and 4 bases from J, leaving 14 bases between. CDR3 sequence (DNA): TGCAGTGCTCCCCGACAGTTTCTCTATGGCTACACCTTC. It yields the protein CSAPRQFLYGYTF.

The gene calls are TRBV10-3 and TRBJ2-1; 8 nucleotides match TRBD2. Germline lookup yields CDR1 ENHRY and CDR2 SYGVKD. The CDR3 totals 18 residues. The V segment lost 4 bases and the J segment 4 bases; nucleotides outside the gene matches: 15. The CDR3 here is CAISALGGGTSGYNEQFF. CDR3 sequence (DNA): TGTGCCATCAGTGCGCTGGGGGGGGGCACTAGCGGTTACAATGAGCAGTTCTTC.

The chain uses TRBV7-9 and TRBJ2-1, with D unclear. Germline V gene lookup returns CDR1 SEHNR and CDR2 FQNEAQ (reference sequence). V was clipped by 5 bases and J by 10 bases, with 15 bases between them. This CDR3 is built from 13 residues. CDR3 bases: TGTGCCAGCAGCCCCATGGCCGAGAGGGAGCAGTTCTTC. This encodes CASSPMAEREQFF.

This CDR3 reads CATSDFPDREDGYTF. The DNA for the CDR3 is TGTGCCACCAGTGATTTCCCCGACAGGGAGGATGGCTACACCTTC. The rearrangement links TRBV24-1 to TRBJ1-2; 7 bases map to TRBD1. Germline CDR1 and CDR2: KGHDR and SFDVKD. The V segment lost 1 base and the J segment 6 bases; nucleotides outside the gene matches: 7. This CDR3 contains 15 residues.

The chain combines TRBV20-1 with TRBJ2-3; D call uncertain. CDR1 and CDR2 (germline): DFQATT, SNEGSKA (reference sequence). The V and J ends lost 0 bases and 5 bases respectively, with 12 bases between them. The CDR3 has 14 residues. CDR3 sequence reads: CSARDLDRLDTQYF. CDR3 nucleotide sequence: TGCAGTGCTAGAGATCTGGATAGACTAGATACGCAGTATTTT.

This chain joins TRBV11-2 and TRBJ2-1; maybe TRBD1 (6 bases). The germline V gene encodes CDR1 SGHAT and CDR2 FQNNGV. The CDR3 runs to 14 residues. V was pared by 0 bases and J by 9 bases, with 12 bases between. DNA for the CDR3: TGTGCCAGCAGCTTAGAAGGGGGAAGGGGTGAGCAGTTCTTC. Its translation: CASSLEGGRGEQFF.

This chain uses TRBV6-5 with TRBJ1-1; D unresolved. The V end was cut by 0 bases, the J end by 0 bases, with 11 bases between. Germline assignment: CDR1 MNHEY and CDR2 SVGAGI. The CDR3 extends over 16 amino acids. The CDR3, as DNA: TGTGCCAGCAGTTACTCGTGGGCCAGGTTGAACACTGAAGCTTTCTTT. Protein: CASSYSWARLNTEAFF.

This clonotype was picked up a small number of times. Written as DNA, the CDR3 is TGTGCCAGCAGCTTAAGTGTGACAGCGAATAGCAATCAGCCCCAGCATTTT. Amino acids: CASSLSVTANSNQPQHF. The chain recombines TRBV7-2 with TRBJ1-5; D might be TRBD1 (5 bases). The germline V gene has CDR1 SGHTA and CDR2 FQGNSA. This CDR3 is 17 amino acids long. Trimming cost V 2 bases and J 0 bases, with 14 bases left between them.

The chain combines TRBV29-1 with TRBJ1-5; TRBD1 aligns across 10 bases. Per the germline V gene, CDR1 is SQVTM and CDR2 is ANQGSEA. This CDR3 comprises 13 residues. The V and J ends lost 4 bases and 3 bases, in that order; junction bases with no gene match: 0. The DNA of the CDR3 is TGCAGCGTTGGACAGGGGGCCAATCAGCCCCAGCATTTT. Translated, it gives CSVGQGANQPQHF.

The chain combines TRBV7-2 with TRBJ1-4, with D possibly TRBD1 on 5 matching bases. V lost 5 bases and J lost 3, with 13 bases in between. Germline lookup yields CDR1 SGHTA and CDR2 FQGNSA. This CDR3 has 15 residues. The CDR3, as DNA: TGTGCCAGCAGCCCAGGGAGAGGGGCTAATGAAAAACTGTTTTTT. It specifies CASSPGRGANEKLFF.

The chain employs TRBV29-1 and TRBJ1-2, with 8 bases lining up with TRBD1. Looked up from germline, CDR1 is SQVTM and CDR2 is ANQGSEA. This CDR3 is 14 amino acids long. Losses at the gene ends were 7 bases for V and 2 bases for J; bases not matched to a gene: 9. CDR3 bases: TGCAGCGCCCCGACAGGGGCAACCAACTATGGCTACACCTTC. Translating gives CSAPTGATNYGYTF.

This clonotype turned up a few times. The chain recombines TRBV4-1 with TRBJ2-3; 9 bases fit TRBD1. From germline, CDR1 is MGHRA and CDR2 YSYEKL. The CDR3 loop spans 17 amino acids. The V gene end was trimmed by 5 bases and the J gene end by 5 bases; junction bases not matched to a gene: 14. The CDR3 is CASSFRDNRGQGDTQYF. The CDR3 DNA reads as TGCGCCAGCAGCTTCCGGGATAACAGGGGGCAGGGAGATACGCAGTATTTT.

The CDR3 sequence: CASSPVPTDTQYF. The CDR3 bases are TGTGCCAGCAGCCCCGTCCCCACAGATACGCAGTATTTT. The chain joins TRBV7-2 to TRBJ2-3, with D hard to call. The CDR3 consists of 13 residues. V lost 5 bases, J lost 2 bases, and 8 bases lay in between. CDR1 is SGHTA, CDR2 FQGNSA, per germline. Full variable domain (missing parts from reference TRBV7-2 and TRBJ2-3): GAGVSQSPSNKVTEKGKDVELRCDPISGHTALYWYRQSLGQGLEFLIYFQGNSAPDKSGLPSDRFSAERTGGSVSTLTIQRTQQEDSAVYLCASSPVPTDTQYFGPGTRLTVL.

V and J are TRBV7-3 and TRBJ2-5; D may be TRBD1 (5 bases). V dropped 5 bases and J dropped 2 bases, with 15 bases sitting between them. This CDR3 comprises 15 residues. Germline values: CDR1 SGHTA, CDR2 FQGTGA. The DNA for the CDR3 is TGTGCCAGCAGCCCCATTGTGGGGCCACAAGAGACCCAGTACTTC. Encoded protein: CASSPIVGPQETQYF.

V gene TRBV29-1 combines with J gene TRBJ2-5; no clear D. Germline V gives CDR1 SQVTM, CDR2 ANQGSEA. V gave up 0 bases and J gave up 2 bases, with 7 bases separating them. CDR3 length: 13 residues. CDR3 sequence (DNA): TGCAGCGTTGAAGAGGTTAAGCAAGAGACCCAGTACTTC. Translated: CSVEEVKQETQYF.

In its sample, this clonotype was seen a few times. The chain has TRBV9 and TRBJ2-3; no clear D. Germline-derived CDR1 and CDR2 are SGDLS and YYNGEE. This CDR3 is 18 amino acids long. V was pared by 2 bases and J by 4 bases, with 23 bases between. Here the CDR3 reads CASSVQLSTPMGPDTQYF. The CDR3 nucleotides are TGTGCCAGCAGCGTTCAACTCTCAACTCCTATGGGTCCAGATACGCAGTATTTT.

V usage is TRBV12-3 or TRBV12-4 and J usage is TRBJ1-5, with D perhaps matching TRBD1 (5 bases). The CDR3 covers 17 residues. V lost 5 bases, J lost 3 bases, and 20 bases lay in between. Here the CDR3 reads CASSVHPTAKFNQPQHF. The CDR3 coding sequence is TGTGCCAGCAGTGTACACCCGACAGCGAAGTTCAATCAGCCCCAGCATTTT.

This sequence joins TRBV4-1 and TRBJ1-2; TRBD1 is a possible D gene (6 bases). V was cut by 3 bases and J by 8 bases, with 16 bases left in between. The CDR3 totals 14 residues. Looked up from germline, CDR1 is MGHRA and CDR2 is YSYEKL. This CDR3 reads CASSQALYREGYTF. In nucleotides, the CDR3 is TGCGCCAGCAGCCAGGCCCTGTACAGGGAGGGCTACACCTTC.

This clonotype occurred a few times. The chain uses TRBV2 and TRBJ2-5; the match to TRBD1 covers 9 bases. Looked up from germline, CDR1 is SNHLY and CDR2 is FYNNEI. CDR3 length: 16 amino acids. After removal of 3 bases from V and 5 bases from J, the junction contained 10 bases not matched to a gene. DNA for the CDR3: TGTGCCAGCAGTGATTCCGGGACAGGGATCGGCGAGACCCAGTACTTC. Its translation is CASSDSGTGIGETQYF. The complete variable domain, with remaining parts taken from reference TRBV2 and TRBJ2-5, reads EPEVTQTPSHQVTQMGQEVILRCVPISNHLYFYWYRQILGQKVEFLVSFYNNEISEKSEIFDDQFSVERPDGSNFTLKIRSTKLEDSAMYFCASSDSGTGIGETQYFGPGTRLLVL.

The chain uses TRBV6-5 and TRBJ2-7, with 14 bases matching TRBD2. The J call could be wrong; TRBJ2-4 is a better fit for the DNA end. The CDR3 is 16 amino acids. Germline CDR1 MNHEY, CDR2 SVGAGI. The CDR3 DNA is TGTGCCAGCAGTAAGACTAGCGGGGGGGCCCTGAACATTCAGTACTTC. Translation: CASSKTSGGALNIQYF.

The V gene is TRBV20-1, the J gene TRBJ2-3; the D is unclear. The germline V gene has CDR1 DFQATT and CDR2 SNEGSKA (reference sequence). V was pared by 0 bases and J by 1 base, with 14 bases between. The length of the CDR3 is 16 residues. The CDR3 region is CSARDPLLVGTDTQYF. The CDR3 coding sequence is TGCAGTGCTAGAGACCCGCTCTTGGTGGGCACAGATACGCAGTATTTT.